This TCR beta chain was identified during a study of CD8+CD57+ T cells in acquired aplastic anemia. Genomic DNA constituted the template upon which TCR beta VDJ and CDR3 profiling was performed. One entry per CDR3 protein, called by TCRdb with MiXCR from the reads. The sample has 80,000 or so distinct CDR3 sequences; roughly two thirds are singletons. CD8+CD57+ cell expansion had been shown by flow cytometry in patients chosen for sequencing. The CDR3 is 13 amino acids. V lost 2 bases to trimming and J lost 7 bases, with 9 bases between them. CDR1 and CDR2 from the germline V gene are SNHLY and FYNNEI.

The chain uses TRBV2 and TRBJ2-1; D not certain. Sequenced: sorted CD4+, CD8+, or CD8+CD57+ T cells (not recorded which) from PBMCs. The receptor's source is a human donor with aplastic anemia. The DNA for the CDR3 is TGTGCCAGCAGTGAATGGTGGTCAAATGAGCAGTTCTTC. Encoded protein: CASSEWWSNEQFF.